This T cell receptor beta chain was sequenced in a study of blood T cell repertoires in COVID-19. Sequencing used immunoSEQ multiplex PCR; TCRdb keeps in-frame clones, though not all of them. This sample has 72,000 or so clones; roughly 89% occur once, and the top ten carry approximately 1.3%. V dropped 0 bases and J dropped 5; count of bases not matched to a gene: 4. From germline, CDR1 is MNHEY and CDR2 SVGAGI. The CDR3 has 16 amino acids. This receptor was identified in a man aged 60 to 75 with acute or convalescent COVID-19. Source material: peripheral blood. The chain recombines TRBV6-5 with TRBJ2-1; 10 bases match TRBD1. The CDR3 DNA follows: TGTGCCAGCAGTTACTCGTGGGACAGGGGAGACAATGAGCAGTTCTTC. This codes for CASSYSWDRGDNEQFF.